This T cell receptor beta chain was captured by sequencing in a study of response to subunit inactivated influenza vaccine. Findings and caveats of the study: A suggestion made by the authors is that each seasonal influenza vaccination recruits few new T cells.

TCRdb called the RT-PCR reads again in MiXCR, with one record for every CDR3 protein. Of about 500,000 distinct CDR3 sequences listed, under 15% are singletons. For this clonotype: Antigen unknown.

Sequenced here: PBMCs from blood, sampled about 6 weeks after vaccination. The sequence derives from a man in his fifties or sixties who received an inactivated influenza vaccine.

The CDR3 nucleotides are TGTGCCAACGAAGACGAGCAGTACTTC. It yields the protein CANEDEQYF. The chain uses TRBV5-5 and TRBJ2-7; D is uncertain. Germline loops: CDR1 SGHKS, CDR2 YYEKEE (reference sequence). Trimming shortened V by 9 bases and J by 5 bases, and 6 bases separated the two germline ends. This CDR3 has 9 residues.